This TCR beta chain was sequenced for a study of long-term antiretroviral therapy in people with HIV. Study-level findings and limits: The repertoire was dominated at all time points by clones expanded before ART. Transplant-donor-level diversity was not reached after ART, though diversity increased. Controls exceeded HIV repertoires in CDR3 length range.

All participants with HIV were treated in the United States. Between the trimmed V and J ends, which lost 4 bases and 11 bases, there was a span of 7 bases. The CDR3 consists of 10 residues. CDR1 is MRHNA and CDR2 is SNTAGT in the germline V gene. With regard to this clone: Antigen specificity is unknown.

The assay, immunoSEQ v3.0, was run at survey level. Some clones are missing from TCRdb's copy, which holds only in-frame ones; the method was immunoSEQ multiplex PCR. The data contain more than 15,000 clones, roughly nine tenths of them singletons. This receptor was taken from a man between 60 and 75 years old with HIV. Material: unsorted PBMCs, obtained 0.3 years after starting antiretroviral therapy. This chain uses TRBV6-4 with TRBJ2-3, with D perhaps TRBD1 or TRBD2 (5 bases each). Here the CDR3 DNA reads TGTGCCAGCAGTGTTGGGGGGCAGTATTTT. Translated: CASSVGGQYF.